This T cell receptor (beta chain) was recovered during a study of sequential checkpoint blockade in melanoma. Overall study: First-line arms were nivolumab then ipilimumab, or the reverse, randomized 1:1. After both sequences, patients received maintenance nivolumab.

Sequenced by immunoSEQ multiplex PCR; TCRdb stores in-frame clones only, minus some. The sample holds under 40,000 clones; roughly 84% are singletons and the top ten take around 12%. Germline-derived CDR1 and CDR2 are MNHEY and SMNVEV (reference sequence). This CDR3 has 15 amino acids. Between the trimmed V and J ends, which lost 5 bases and 5 bases, there was a span of 16 bases. As for treatment: randomized to nivolumab then ipilimumab (arm A) or the reverse (arm B). No patient had prior DNA-damaging chemotherapy. PBMC sorting kept live CD3+CD8+ cells without CD19 or CD56. This TCR derives from a human donor with melanoma. Sequences were derived from CD8+ T cells sorted from blood (inferred from file names), sampled from a patient given nivolumab and ipilimumab in sequence. J is TRBJ1-5 and V is TRBV27; tentatively, D is TRBD1 (5 bases). The CDR3 reads CASSPNGGYHQPQHF. In DNA form, the CDR3 reads TGTGCCAGCAGTCCCAATGGGGGGTATCATCAGCCCCAGCATTTT.